The clone carrying this TCR beta chain showed up many times. Synthesis of cDNA was accomplished via 5'RACE employing 10-nucleotide random UMIs. Using its own MiXCR run on the 5' RACE reads, TCRdb lists one record per CDR3 protein. The profile shows around 80,000 distinct CDR3 sequences, under 13% of them singletons. Germline V lookup: CDR1 SGHRS, CDR2 YFSETQ. The CDR3 covers 15 residues. The ends lost 2 bases at V and 6 bases at J; junction bases unmatched: 8. This specimen comes from a study of neurological immune-mediated disorders. V is TRBV5-1 and J is TRBJ1-1; TRBD1 matches 9 bases. The sample consisted of PBMCs. The sequence came from a man in his forties or fifties in good health. CDR3: CASSLQGAASPEAFF. In DNA, the CDR3 is TGCGCCAGCAGCTTACAGGGGGCCGCTTCCCCTGAAGCTTTCTTT.